This T cell receptor (beta chain) derives from a study of breast tumors, draining lymph nodes, adjacent tissues. Study-level findings and limits: Data only fit, rather than demonstrated, lymph node origin of most tumor T cells. Compared with basal-like, luminal-like tumors shared significantly more repertoire with nontumor tissue.

Samples came from axillary lymph nodes draining the breast cancer. Concerning this clonotype: The antigen is not known. A read error may explain this, as a much larger clone is one base away.

TCRdb re-called the multiplex PCR reads with MiXCR, one entry per CDR3 protein. The repertoire holds approximately 140,000 distinct CDR3 sequences, with approximately 32% as singletons. This CDR3 has 16 residues. V lost 4 bases, J lost 7 bases, and 20 bases lay in between. The germline CDR1 and CDR2 sequences are MNHNS and SASEGT. The TCR was taken from a female donor with breast cancer. Some clones in this sample may be carry-over from other donors' samples. Sequencing was performed on axillary lymph node tissue. The V call is TRBV6-1, the J call TRBJ2-1; D might be TRBD1 (6 bases). The CDR3 sequence: CASSGLGAVVLNEQFF. The CDR3 DNA is TGTGCCAGCAGTGGACTGGGGGCGGTTGTGCTGAATGAGCAGTTCTTC.